The present TCR beta chain was sequenced within a study of T cell repertoires in cytomegalovirus infection. For the study at large: Matching HLA type, along with CMV infection, was indicated by public TCR beta signatures. Study-wide results and limits: Carriers of CMV plus the relevant HLA were identified by cumulative public TCR beta family frequency. Dominating the ex vivo response were TCR beta clonotypes that were CMV-specific and HLA-C-restricted.

In its sample, this clonotype was seen a few times. Antigen unknown. The CDR3 is 14 amino acids. Germline V lookup: CDR1 LNHNV, CDR2 YYDKDF (reference sequence). Trimming stripped 0 bases from V and 1 base from J, with 7 bases between. TCRdb re-analysed the reads in MiXCR, keeping a single row per CDR3 protein. The data contain about 68,000 distinct CDR3 sequences, 20% to 25% of them seen just once; the ten biggest clones take up 79%. This sequence joins TRBV15 and TRBJ2-7; D possibly corresponds to TRBD1 (6 bases). Sequencing used PBMCs, sequenced either directly or after in vitro stimulation (not recorded which). The sequence came from a human donor in good health (CMV status not recorded). Some clones in this sample may be carry-over from other donors' samples. Here the CDR3 reads CATSRDQGSYEQYF. CDR3 bases: TGTGCCACCAGCAGAGATCAGGGGTCCTACGAGCAGTACTTC. Based on the CDR3 plus reference TRBV15 and TRBJ2-7, the full variable domain is DAMVIQNPRYQVTQFGKPVTLSCSQTLNHNVMYWYQQKSSQAPKLLFHYYDKDFNNEADTPDNFQSRRPNTSFCFLDIRSPGLGDTAMYLCATSRDQGSYEQYFGPGTRLTVT.